This entry lists 20 T cell receptor beta chains sequenced from one sample in a study of blood T cells in healthy people across ages. PCR was performed a second time for 7 to 11 cycles using a sample-barcoded 5' primer and a J-beta primer mix. TCRdb independently ran MiXCR on the 5' RACE reads; one entry per CDR3 protein. The data hold around 1.5 million distinct CDR3 sequences, with about 31% observed a single time. Material: blood. The source of these receptors is a woman aged 25 to 39 in good health.

This clonotype was seen more than once but under ten times. This chain uses TRBV20-1 with TRBJ2-7, with D unclear. With 1 base removed from V and 3 bases from J, the gap between germline ends came to 10 bases. The CDR3 runs to 13 residues. The V gene's germline CDR1 is DFQATT and CDR2 SNEGSKA (reference sequence). The CDR3 coding sequence is TGCAGTGCTAGAGTGGCCCCCCGCTACGAGCAGTACTTC. It is translated as CSARVAPRYEQYF.

The CDR3 DNA reads TGTGCCAGCAGTTGGACAGGGGTCGGCGAGCAGTACTTC. This translates into CASSWTGVGEQYF. The rearrangement links TRBV25-1 to TRBJ2-7; TRBD1 matches 9 bases. There are 13 residues in the CDR3. Per the germline V gene, CDR1 is MGHDK and CDR2 is SYGVNS. V lost 5 bases to trimming and J lost 6 bases; unmatched junction nucleotides: 5.

The chain employs TRBV6-2 or TRBV6-3 and TRBJ1-2; TRBD1 might be the D (6 bases). Germline assignment: CDR1 MNHEY and CDR2 SVGEGT. The length of the CDR3 is 14 residues. V lost 6 bases and J lost 4, with 15 bases in between. The CDR3 DNA sequence: TGTGCCAGCAGGCAACAGGGCCTGGCCTATGGCTACACCTTC. The encoded protein is CASRQQGLAYGYTF.

In this sample, this clonotype turned up many times. The chain joins TRBV10-1 to TRBJ2-5, with a tentative D call TRBD1 (6 bases). Germline V CDR1 and CDR2: WNHNN, SYGVQD (reference sequence). The V end lost 6 bases, the J end lost 1 base, and 9 bases lay between the germline ends. The CDR3 is made up of 13 amino acids. CDR3 nucleotide sequence: TGCGCCAGCAGCCAGGACAGCCAAGAGACCCAGTACTTC. Its protein is CASSQDSQETQYF.

This clonotype showed up many times. This chain links TRBV7-2 with TRBJ2-1; TRBD2 matches at 11 bases. V trimming: 5 bases; J trimming: 0 bases; junction bases outside the gene matches: 18. Germline CDR1 reads SGHTA; CDR2 reads FQGNSA. The CDR3 runs to 21 residues. This chain's CDR3 is CASSIIELIAGGMSSYNEQFF. The CDR3 nucleotides are TGTGCCAGCAGCATAATCGAGTTGATAGCGGGAGGGATGAGCTCCTACAATGAGCAGTTCTTC.

Note on this clonotype: A much larger clone lies one base from this, so it may be a read error. This sequence joins TRBV29-1 and TRBJ2-1, with D perhaps being TRBD1 or TRBD2 (6 bases each). This CDR3 is built from 13 residues. With 7 bases removed from V and 6 bases from J, the gap between germline ends came to 16 bases. Per the germline V gene, CDR1 is SQVTM and CDR2 is ANQGSEA. As DNA, the CDR3 is TGCAGCGCGACTGAGGGGGGAGGCAATGAGCAGTTCTTC. Encoded protein: CSATEGGGNEQFF.

This clonotype occurred a few times. This rearrangement joins TRBV27 to TRBJ2-7; D is unresolved. Per germline, CDR1 MNHEY and CDR2 SMNVEV (reference sequence). This CDR3 contains 15 residues. V was clipped by 5 bases and J by 6 bases, with 20 bases between them. CDR3 sequence reads: CASSPIPAVVGEQYF. CDR3 DNA: TGTGCCAGCAGTCCCATCCCGGCGGTGGTGGGCGAGCAGTACTTC.

This clonotype was detected only a few times. The rearrangement joins TRBV20-1 to TRBJ2-3; possibly TRBD2 for D (6 bases). This CDR3 has 13 residues. V gave up 3 bases and J gave up 4 bases, with 11 bases separating them. Germline CDR1 and CDR2: DFQATT and SNEGSKA (reference sequence). CDR3 DNA sequence: TGCAGTGCTAGTTGGAGGGGAGCAGATACGCAGTATTTT. Residues: CSASWRGADTQYF.

A few counts support this clonotype. V gene TRBV12-3 or TRBV12-4 combines with J gene TRBJ2-1; maybe TRBD2 (6 bases). Trimming removed 2 bases at V and 6 bases at J, with 11 bases between. There are 14 residues in the CDR3. CDR3 region: CASSLRGLRNEQFF. Written as DNA, the CDR3 is TGTGCCAGCAGTTTAAGGGGACTCCGCAATGAGCAGTTCTTC.

V gene TRBV2 combines with J gene TRBJ2-5; no clear D. The germline V gene has CDR1 SNHLY and CDR2 FYNNEI. The V gene lost 2 bases and the J gene lost 9 bases, with 19 bases spanning the gap. This CDR3 has 15 residues. CDR3 nucleotide sequence: TGTGCCAGCAGTGAAAAGATCCCCCCACGGTGGTCCCAGTACTTC. It yields the protein CASSEKIPPRWSQYF.

This chain joins TRBV27 and TRBJ1-2, with 8 nucleotides matching TRBD1. V gave up 8 bases and J gave up 4 bases; unmatched junction bases: 12. The CDR3 consists of 15 residues. The germline gives CDR1 MNHEY, CDR2 SMNVEV (reference sequence). The DNA of the CDR3 is TGTGCCAGCCGGGCCGGGACAGGATGGATCTATGGCTACACCTTC. Translating it yields CASRAGTGWIYGYTF.

The chain employs TRBV5-6 and TRBJ2-3; 16 bases are a match to TRBD2. Germline V CDR1 and CDR2: SGHDT, YYEEEE. The CDR3 has 18 amino acids. Losses at the gene ends were 5 bases for V and 4 bases for J; bases not matched to a gene: 10. The CDR3 is CASRLAGLAGGPADTQYF. DNA of the CDR3: TGTGCCAGCAGACTGGCGGGACTAGCGGGGGGGCCTGCAGATACGCAGTATTTT.

This clonotype was picked up a small number of times. The chain couples TRBV20-1 to TRBJ2-3, with D possibly matching TRBD2 (7 bases). Germline lookup yields CDR1 DFQATT and CDR2 SNEGSKA (reference sequence). Trimming took off 0 bases at V and 0 bases at J, with 31 bases between the two ends. The CDR3 has 22 residues. The DNA of the CDR3 is TGCAGTGCTAGAGATAGGCCCCGGAGGGGGGGCCTTACCGCTTCCAGCACAGATACGCAGTATTTT. Translated, it gives CSARDRPRRGGLTASSTDTQYF.

This clonotype came up a few times. The chain joins TRBV6-6 to TRBJ2-7; 7 bases agree with TRBD2. CDR1 is MNHNY, CDR2 SVGAGI, per germline (reference sequence). The CDR3 length is 13 residues. V was clipped by 8 bases and J by 4 bases; unmatched bases: 8. The CDR3 DNA follows: TGTGCCAGCTACGGGACTACCCCATACGAGCAGTACTTC. Its protein product is CASYGTTPYEQYF.

This clonotype was seen a single time. No conserved phenylalanine or tryptophan ends this CDR3, so it is likely a read error. The chain employs TRBV5-1 and TRBJ2-1; 7 positions agree with TRBD1. J gave up 1 base and V 0 bases, and 1 base lay outside the gene matches. Germline values: CDR1 SGHRS, CDR2 YFSETQ. This CDR3 comprises 15 residues. The CDR3 bases are TGCGCCAGCAGCTTGGGGGGACAGTCCTACAATGAGCAGTTCTTG. It is translated as CASSLGGQSYNEQFL.

This clonotype occurred a few times. This chain joins TRBV5-6 and TRBJ2-3, with D unclear. The length of the CDR3 is 16 residues. Germline loops: CDR1 SGHDT, CDR2 YYEEEE. The V gene lost 0 bases and the J gene lost 0 bases, with 11 bases spanning the gap. The DNA for the CDR3 is TGTGCCAGCAGCTTGGGGGCGAAAACTAGCACAGATACGCAGTATTTT. Its translation: CASSLGAKTSTDTQYF.

The chain carries TRBV7-3 and TRBJ1-1; TRBD1 matches 10 bases. The J segment lost 8 bases and the V segment lost 6 bases, leaving 6 bases of the junction unmatched. The V gene's germline CDR1 is SGHTA and CDR2 FQGTGA. This CDR3 contains 13 residues. CDR3 nucleotide sequence: TGTGCCAGCAGACCGAGACAGGGGGCGGAAGCTTTCTTT. This gives the protein CASRPRQGAEAFF. Looking up the rest from reference TRBV7-3 and TRBJ1-1 gives the full variable domain: GAGVSQTPSNKVTEKGKYVELRCDPISGHTALYWYRQSLGQGPEFLIYFQGTGAADDSGLPNDRFFAVRPEGSVSTLKIQRTERGDSAVYLCASRPRQGAEAFFGQGTRLTVV.

This clonotype has more than one count but fewer than ten. The rearrangement links TRBV25-1 to TRBJ2-7; perhaps D is TRBD1 or TRBD2 (5 bases each). Trimming left V 2 bases short and J 0 bases short, with 11 bases between. Germline assignment: CDR1 MGHDK and CDR2 SYGVNS. CDR3 length: 15 residues. Here the CDR3 reads CASSERDGRSYEQYF. The CDR3 nucleotides are TGTGCCAGCAGTGAAAGGGACGGACGCTCCTACGAGCAGTACTTC.

The rearrangement joins TRBV4-1 to TRBJ1-1, with D perhaps TRBD1 (5 bases). In germline, CDR1 is MGHRA, CDR2 YSYEKL. The CDR3 is 16 residues long. Trimming took off 4 bases at V and 3 bases at J, with 18 bases between the two ends. The CDR3 coding sequence is TGCGCCAGCAGCCCTACGGGGCGCGGTAAGGACACTGAAGCTTTCTTT. Encoded protein: CASSPTGRGKDTEAFF.

This clonotype turned up a few times. The CDR3 nucleotides read TGTGCCAGCAGTTACTCACAACGGGCTACCTACGAGCAGTACTTC. Its protein is CASSYSQRATYEQYF. The V gene is TRBV6-6, the J gene TRBJ2-7; no clear D. Germline CDR1 reads MNHNY; CDR2 reads SVGAGI (reference sequence). The CDR3 is made up of 15 amino acids. V was cut by 0 bases and J by 2 bases, with 11 bases left in between.